The subject of this entry is one TCR beta chain. The record originates from a study of blood T cell repertoires in COVID-19. The repertoire was sequenced with immunoSEQ multiplex PCR; TCRdb's copy has only in-frame clones and lacks some. The top ten clones hold 3.5% to 4% of a sample with 350,000 to 450,000 clones, 85% of them seen once. The TCR comes from a woman aged 18 to 35 with acute or convalescent COVID-19. The material sequenced was peripheral blood.

CDR3 protein: CASSLTWTGDYEQYF. The CDR3 region has the DNA TGCGCCAGCAGCTTAACTTGGACGGGAGACTACGAGCAGTACTTC. V and J are TRBV4-1 and TRBJ2-7, with a possible D match to TRBD2 (6 bases). The CDR3 spans 15 residues. In germline, CDR1 is MGHRA, CDR2 YSYEKL. The V end was cut by 5 bases, the J end by 3 bases, with 17 bases between.